This T cell receptor (beta chain) was recorded in a study of blood T cell repertoires in COVID-19. Study background: Donors in the United States, Italy and Spain gave samples during acute or convalescent COVID-19.

From germline, CDR1 is SGDLS and CDR2 YYNGEE. With 3 bases clipped from V and 0 bases from J, the junction kept 5 bases outside the gene matches. The CDR3 runs 16 residues. Enrollees, about 18 to 89 years old, lived in 20 to 25 US areas. Categorization into cohorts depended on clinical history that participants reported. Sequencing was performed with immunoSEQ multiplex PCR; in TCRdb, only in-frame clones are kept and a portion is missing. The sample has about 140,000 clones, about 80% seen once; the top ten hold just under 3%. The receptor was derived from a woman aged 45-65 years who had recovered from COVID-19. The chain joins TRBV9 to TRBJ1-3, with 8 bases identical to TRBD1. What was sequenced was PBMCs or T cells enriched from blood (not recorded which). The DNA for the CDR3 is TGTGCCAGCAGCGGCAGGGGGCCTGACTCTGGAAACACCATATATTTT. It translates to CASSGRGPDSGNTIYF.